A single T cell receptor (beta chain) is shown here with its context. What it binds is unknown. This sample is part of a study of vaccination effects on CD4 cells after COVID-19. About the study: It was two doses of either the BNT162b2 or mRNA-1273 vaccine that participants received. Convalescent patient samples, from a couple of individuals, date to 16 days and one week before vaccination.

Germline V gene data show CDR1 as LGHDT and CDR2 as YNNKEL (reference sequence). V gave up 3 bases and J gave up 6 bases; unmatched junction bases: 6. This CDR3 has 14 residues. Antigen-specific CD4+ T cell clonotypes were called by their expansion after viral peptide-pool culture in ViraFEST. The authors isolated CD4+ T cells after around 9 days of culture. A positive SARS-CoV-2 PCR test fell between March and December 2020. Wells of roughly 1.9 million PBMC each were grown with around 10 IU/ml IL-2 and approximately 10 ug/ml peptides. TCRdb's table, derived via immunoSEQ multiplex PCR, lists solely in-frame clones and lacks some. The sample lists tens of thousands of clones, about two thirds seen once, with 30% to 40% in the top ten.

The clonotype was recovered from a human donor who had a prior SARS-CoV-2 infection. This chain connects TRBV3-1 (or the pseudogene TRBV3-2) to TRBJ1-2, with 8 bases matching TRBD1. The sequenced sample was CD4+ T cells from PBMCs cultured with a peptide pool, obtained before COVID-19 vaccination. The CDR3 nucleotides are TGTGCCAGCAGCCACAAAGCAGGGGGCGATGGCTACACCTTC. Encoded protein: CASSHKAGGDGYTF.